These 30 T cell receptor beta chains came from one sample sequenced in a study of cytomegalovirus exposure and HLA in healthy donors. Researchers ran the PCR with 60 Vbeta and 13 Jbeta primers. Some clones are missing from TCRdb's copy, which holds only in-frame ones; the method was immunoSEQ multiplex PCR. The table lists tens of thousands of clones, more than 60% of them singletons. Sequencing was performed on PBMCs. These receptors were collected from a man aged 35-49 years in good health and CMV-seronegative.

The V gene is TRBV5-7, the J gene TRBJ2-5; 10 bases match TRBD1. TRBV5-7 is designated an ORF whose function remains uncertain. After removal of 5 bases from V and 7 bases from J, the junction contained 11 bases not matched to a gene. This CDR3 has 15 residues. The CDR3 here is CASSHRDRGPRTQYF. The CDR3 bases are TGTGCCAGCAGTCATCGTGACAGGGGGCCTCGGACCCAGTACTTC.

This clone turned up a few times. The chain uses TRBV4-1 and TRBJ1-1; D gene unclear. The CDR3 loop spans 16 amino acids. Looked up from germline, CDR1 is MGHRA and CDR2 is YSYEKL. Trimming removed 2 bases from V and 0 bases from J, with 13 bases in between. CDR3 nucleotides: TGCGCCAGCAGCCAATTGGGCAGGCTTATGAACACTGAAGCTTTCTTT. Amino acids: CASSQLGRLMNTEAFF.

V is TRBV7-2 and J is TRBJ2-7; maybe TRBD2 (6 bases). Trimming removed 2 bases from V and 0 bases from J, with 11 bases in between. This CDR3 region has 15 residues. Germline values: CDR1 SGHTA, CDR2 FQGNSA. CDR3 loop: CASSLILGGSYEQYF. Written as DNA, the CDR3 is TGTGCCAGCAGCTTAATTCTGGGGGGCTCCTACGAGCAGTACTTC.

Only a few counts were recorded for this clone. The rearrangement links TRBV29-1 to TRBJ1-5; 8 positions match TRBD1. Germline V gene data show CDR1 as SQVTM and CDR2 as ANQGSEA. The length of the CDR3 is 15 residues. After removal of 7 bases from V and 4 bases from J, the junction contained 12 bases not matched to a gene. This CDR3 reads CSATVGTGRNQPQHF. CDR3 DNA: TGCAGCGCTACTGTCGGGACAGGTCGAAATCAGCCCCAGCATTTT.

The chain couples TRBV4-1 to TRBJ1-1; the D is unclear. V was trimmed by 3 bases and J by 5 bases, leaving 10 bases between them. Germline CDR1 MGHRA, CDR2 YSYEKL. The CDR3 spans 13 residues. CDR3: CASSQREGTEAFF. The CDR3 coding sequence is TGCGCCAGCAGCCAGAGGGAGGGAACTGAAGCTTTCTTT.

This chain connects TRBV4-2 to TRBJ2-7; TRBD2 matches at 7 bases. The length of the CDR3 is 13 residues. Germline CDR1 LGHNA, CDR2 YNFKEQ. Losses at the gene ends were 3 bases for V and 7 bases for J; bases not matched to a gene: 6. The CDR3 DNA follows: TGTGCCAGCAGCCATGCGGGAGCCAGGGAGCAGTACTTC. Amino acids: CASSHAGAREQYF.

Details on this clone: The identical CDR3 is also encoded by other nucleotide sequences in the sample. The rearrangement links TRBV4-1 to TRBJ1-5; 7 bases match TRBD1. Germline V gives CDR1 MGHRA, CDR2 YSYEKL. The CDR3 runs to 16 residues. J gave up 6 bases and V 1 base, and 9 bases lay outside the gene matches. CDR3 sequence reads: CASSQVRQGSFQPQHF. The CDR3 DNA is TGCGCCAGCAGCCAAGTTAGACAGGGCTCCTTTCAGCCCCAGCATTTT.

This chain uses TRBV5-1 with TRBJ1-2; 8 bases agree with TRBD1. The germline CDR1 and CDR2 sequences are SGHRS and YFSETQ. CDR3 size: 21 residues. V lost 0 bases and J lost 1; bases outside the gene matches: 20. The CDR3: CASSLEATRQGKIGYNYGYTF. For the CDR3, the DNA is TGCGCCAGCAGCTTGGAGGCAACGAGACAGGGGAAAATAGGCTATAACTATGGCTACACCTTC.

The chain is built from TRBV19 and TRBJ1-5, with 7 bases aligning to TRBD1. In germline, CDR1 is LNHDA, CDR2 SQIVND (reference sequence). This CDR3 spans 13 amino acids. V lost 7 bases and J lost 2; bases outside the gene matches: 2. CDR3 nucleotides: TGTGCCAGTATCGGACAGGGCAATCAGCCCCAGCATTTT. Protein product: CASIGQGNQPQHF.

The CDR3 spells CASSPRGRGSYEQYF. In DNA, the CDR3 is TGTGCCAGCAGTCCCAGGGGGCGAGGCTCCTACGAGCAGTACTTC. This sequence joins TRBV28 and TRBJ2-7; TRBD1 matches 8 bases. The CDR3 has 15 residues. Unmatched junction bases numbered 6, after V lost 5 bases and J lost 0 bases. In germline, CDR1 is MDHEN, CDR2 SYDVKM.

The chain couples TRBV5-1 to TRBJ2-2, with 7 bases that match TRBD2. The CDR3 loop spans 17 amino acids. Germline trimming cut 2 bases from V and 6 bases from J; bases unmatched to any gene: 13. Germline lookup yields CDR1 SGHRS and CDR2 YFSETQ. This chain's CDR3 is CASSLPVAGGGSGELFF. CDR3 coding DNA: TGCGCCAGCAGCTTACCAGTAGCGGGCGGAGGATCCGGGGAGCTGTTTTTT.

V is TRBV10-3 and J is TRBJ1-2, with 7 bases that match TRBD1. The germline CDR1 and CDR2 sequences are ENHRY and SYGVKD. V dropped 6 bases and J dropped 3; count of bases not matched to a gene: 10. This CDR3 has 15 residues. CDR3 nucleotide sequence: TGTGCCATCAGAGACCCGACAGGGATGGACTATGGCTACACCTTC. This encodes CAIRDPTGMDYGYTF.

The CDR3 DNA reads as TGTGCCAGCAGCACACAGGGGCCAGAGACCCAGTACTTC. The encoded protein is CASSTQGPETQYF. The chain carries TRBV7-6 and TRBJ2-5, with 7 bases matching TRBD1. This CDR3 is built from 13 residues. Germline CDR1 is SGHVS and CDR2 is FNYEAQ. The V and J ends lost 5 bases and 4 bases, in that order; junction bases with no gene match: 4.

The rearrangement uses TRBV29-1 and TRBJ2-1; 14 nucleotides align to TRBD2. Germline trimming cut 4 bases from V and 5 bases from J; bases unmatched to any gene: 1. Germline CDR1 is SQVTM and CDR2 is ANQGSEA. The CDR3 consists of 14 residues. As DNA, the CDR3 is TGCAGCGTTGGACTAGCGGGGGGGGACAATGAGCAGTTCTTC. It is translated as CSVGLAGGDNEQFF.

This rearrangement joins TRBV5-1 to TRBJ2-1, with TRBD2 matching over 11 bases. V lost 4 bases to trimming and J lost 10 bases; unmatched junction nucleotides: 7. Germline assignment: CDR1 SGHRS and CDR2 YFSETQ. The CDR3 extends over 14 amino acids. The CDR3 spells CASSAGTSGLEQFF. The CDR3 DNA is TGCGCCAGCAGCGCGGGGACTAGCGGCCTAGAGCAGTTCTTC.

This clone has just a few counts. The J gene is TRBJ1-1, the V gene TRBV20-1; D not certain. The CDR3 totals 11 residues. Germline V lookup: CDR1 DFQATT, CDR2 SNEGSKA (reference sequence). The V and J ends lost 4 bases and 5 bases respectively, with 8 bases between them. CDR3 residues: CSANRATEAFF. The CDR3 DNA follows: TGCAGTGCTAACAGAGCTACTGAAGCTTTCTTT.

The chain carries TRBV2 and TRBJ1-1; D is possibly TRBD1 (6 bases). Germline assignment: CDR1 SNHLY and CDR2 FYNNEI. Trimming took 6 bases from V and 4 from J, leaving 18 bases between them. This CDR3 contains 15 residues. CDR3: CASRAKTGLATEAFF. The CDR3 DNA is TGTGCCAGCAGGGCTAAAACAGGGTTGGCCACTGAAGCTTTCTTT. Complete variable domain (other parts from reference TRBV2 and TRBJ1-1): EPEVTQTPSHQVTQMGQEVILRCVPISNHLYFYWYRQILGQKVEFLVSFYNNEISEKSEIFDDQFSVERPDGSNFTLKIRSTKLEDSAMYFCASRAKTGLATEAFFGQGTRLTVV.

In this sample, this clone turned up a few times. The CDR3 DNA sequence: TGTGCCAGCAGCTTAGGATTGCATCCGGATGGCTACACCTTC. It yields the protein CASSLGLHPDGYTF. This chain uses TRBV11-3 with TRBJ1-2; D uncertain. Trimming removed 1 base at V and 6 bases at J, with 12 bases between. Germline V lookup: CDR1 SGHNT, CDR2 YENEEA. CDR3 size: 14 residues.

CDR3 in DNA: TGCGCCAGCAGTGACGGCACAGATACGCAGTATTTT. Protein: CASSDGTDTQYF. The chain links TRBV10-1 to TRBJ2-3; D remains unclear. CDR3 length equals 12 residues. The ends were cut back, 3 bases at V and 1 base at J, with 2 bases in the middle. Germline loops: CDR1 WNHNN, CDR2 SYGVQD (reference sequence).

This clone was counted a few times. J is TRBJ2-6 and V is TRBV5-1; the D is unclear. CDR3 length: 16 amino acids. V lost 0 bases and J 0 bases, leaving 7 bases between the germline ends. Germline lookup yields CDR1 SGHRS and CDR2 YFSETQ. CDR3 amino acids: CASSLAGDSGANVLTF. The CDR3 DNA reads TGCGCCAGCAGCTTGGCCGGTGACTCTGGGGCCAACGTCCTGACTTTC.

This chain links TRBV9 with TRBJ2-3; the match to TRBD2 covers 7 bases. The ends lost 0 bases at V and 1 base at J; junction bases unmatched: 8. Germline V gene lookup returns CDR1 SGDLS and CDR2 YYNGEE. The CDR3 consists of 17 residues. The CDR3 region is CASSVALGGSGTDTQYF. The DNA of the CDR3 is TGTGCCAGCAGCGTAGCACTAGGCGGGAGCGGCACAGATACGCAGTATTTT.

The CDR3 DNA sequence: TGTGCCAGCAGCTCAGACAGGGGAGGGGGCTACACCTTC. This sequence encodes CASSSDRGGGYTF. This chain uses TRBV7-9 with TRBJ1-2, with 8 bases identical to TRBD1. In germline, CDR1 is SEHNR, CDR2 FQNEAQ (reference sequence). V trimming: 4 bases; J trimming: 8 bases; junction bases outside the gene matches: 6. This CDR3 has 13 residues.

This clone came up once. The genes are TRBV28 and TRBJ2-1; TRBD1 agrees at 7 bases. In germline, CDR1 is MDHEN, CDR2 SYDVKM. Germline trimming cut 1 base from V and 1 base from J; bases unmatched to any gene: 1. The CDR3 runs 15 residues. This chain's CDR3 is CASSLSGGSYNEQFF. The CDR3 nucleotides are TGTGCCAGCAGTTTATCAGGGGGTTCCTACAATGAGCAGTTCTTC.

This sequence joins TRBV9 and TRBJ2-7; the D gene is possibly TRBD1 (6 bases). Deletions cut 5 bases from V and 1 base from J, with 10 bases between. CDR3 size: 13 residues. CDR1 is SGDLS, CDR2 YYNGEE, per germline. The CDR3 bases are TGTGCCAGCAGTGAAACAGGGTCCTACGAGCAGTACTTC. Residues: CASSETGSYEQYF.

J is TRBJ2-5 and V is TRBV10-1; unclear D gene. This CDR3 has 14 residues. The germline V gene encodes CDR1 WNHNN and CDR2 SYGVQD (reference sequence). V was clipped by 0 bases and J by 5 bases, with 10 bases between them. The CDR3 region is CASSESLSRETQYF. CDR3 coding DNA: TGCGCCAGCAGTGAGTCGCTTAGTCGGGAGACCCAGTACTTC.

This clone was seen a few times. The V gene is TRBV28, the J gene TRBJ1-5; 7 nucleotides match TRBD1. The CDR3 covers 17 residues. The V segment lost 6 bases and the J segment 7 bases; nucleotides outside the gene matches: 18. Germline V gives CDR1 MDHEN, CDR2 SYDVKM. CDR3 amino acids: CASRNPGQQIRGQPQHF. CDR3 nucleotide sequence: TGTGCCAGCAGGAATCCGGGACAGCAGATTAGGGGGCAGCCCCAGCATTTT.

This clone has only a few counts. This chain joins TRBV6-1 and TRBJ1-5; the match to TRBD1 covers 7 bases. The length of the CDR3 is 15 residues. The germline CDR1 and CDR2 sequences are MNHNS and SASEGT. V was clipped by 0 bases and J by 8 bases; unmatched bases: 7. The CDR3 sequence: CASSEAETGSEPQHF. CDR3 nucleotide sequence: TGTGCCAGCAGTGAAGCGGAGACAGGGTCGGAGCCCCAGCATTTT.

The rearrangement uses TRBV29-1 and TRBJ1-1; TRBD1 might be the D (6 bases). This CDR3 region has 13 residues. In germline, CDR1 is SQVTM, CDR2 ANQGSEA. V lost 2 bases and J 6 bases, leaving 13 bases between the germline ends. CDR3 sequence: CSVEQGPRAEAFF. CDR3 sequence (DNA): TGCAGCGTTGAACAGGGGCCGAGGGCTGAAGCTTTCTTT. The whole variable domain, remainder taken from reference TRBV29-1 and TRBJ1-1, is SAVISQKPSRDICQRGTSLTIQCQVDSQVTMMFWYRQQPGQSLTLIATANQGSEATYESGFVIDKFPISRPNLTFSTLTVSNMSPEDSSIYLCSVEQGPRAEAFFGQGTRLTVV.

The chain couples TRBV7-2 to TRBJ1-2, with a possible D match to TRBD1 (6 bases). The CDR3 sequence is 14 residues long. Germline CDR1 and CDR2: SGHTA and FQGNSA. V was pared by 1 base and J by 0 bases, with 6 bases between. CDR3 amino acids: CASSLGTANYGYTF. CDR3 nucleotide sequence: TGTGCCAGCAGCTTAGGGACAGCTAACTATGGCTACACCTTC.

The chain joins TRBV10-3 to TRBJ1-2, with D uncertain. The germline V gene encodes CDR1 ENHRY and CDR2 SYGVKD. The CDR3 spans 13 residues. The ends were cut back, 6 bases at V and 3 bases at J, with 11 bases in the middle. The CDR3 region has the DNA TGTGCCATCAGCCGTTCAGAGGACTATGGCTACACCTTC. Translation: CAISRSEDYGYTF.